The next 25 T cell receptor beta chains were all read from a single sample in a study of blood T cell repertoires in COVID-19. Using immunoSEQ multiplex PCR, the repertoire was profiled, and TCRdb retains in-frame clones only, with some absent. Among about 14,000 clones listed, 65% to 80% were seen once. Sequencing was carried out using peripheral blood. These TCRs come from a boy aged 2 to 9 with active or convalescent COVID-19.

This chain uses TRBV18 with TRBJ2-5; D not certain. This CDR3 contains 13 residues. V was pared by 0 bases and J by 7 bases, with 9 bases between. The germline CDR1 and CDR2 sequences are KGHSH and LQKENI. The chain's CDR3 is CASSPPHALTQYF. CDR3 in DNA: TGTGCCAGCTCACCACCACACGCCTTGACCCAGTACTTC.

The CDR3 region is CASSTGLAGGQETQYF. CDR3 bases: TGTGCCAGCAGCACGGGACTAGCGGGGGGCCAAGAGACCCAGTACTTC. The V call is TRBV7-2, the J call TRBJ2-5, with 15 positions matching TRBD2. CDR3 length equals 16 residues. J was trimmed by 1 base and V by 5 bases; bases with no gene match: 2. Germline V lookup: CDR1 SGHTA, CDR2 FQGNSA.

The chain joins TRBV5-4 to TRBJ1-2; maybe TRBD1 (6 bases). Trimming left V 2 bases short and J 8 bases short, with 16 bases between. CDR3 length equals 14 residues. Germline V gene lookup returns CDR1 SGHNT and CDR2 YYREEE (reference sequence). CDR3 sequence: CASSFNVYQGGYTF. The CDR3 DNA is TGTGCCAGCAGCTTTAATGTTTATCAGGGGGGCTACACCTTC. The whole variable domain, filled in from reference TRBV5-4 and TRBJ1-2, reads ETGVTQSPTHLIKTRGQQVTLRCSSQSGHNTVSWYQQALGQGPQFIFQYYREEENGRGNFPPRFSGLQFPNYSSELNVNALELDDSALYLCASSFNVYQGGYTFGSGTRLTVV.

This clone occurred a few times. The gene calls are TRBV7-9 and TRBJ2-6; 8 bases align to TRBD1. CDR1 SEHNR and CDR2 FQNEAQ come from the germline V gene (reference sequence). V lost 5 bases to trimming and J lost 0 bases; unmatched junction nucleotides: 9. The CDR3 has 18 amino acids. This chain's CDR3 is CASSRTRGQVSGANVLTF. The CDR3 region has the DNA TGTGCCAGCAGCCGTACCAGGGGGCAGGTCTCTGGGGCCAACGTCCTGACTTTC. The full variable domain, its missing parts supplied by reference TRBV7-9 and TRBJ2-6, is DTGVSQNPRHKITKRGQNVTFRCDPISEHNRLYWYRQTLGQGPEFLTYFQNEAQLEKSRLLSDRFSAERPKGSFSTLEIQRTEQGDSAMYLCASSRTRGQVSGANVLTFGAGSRLTVL.

The chain links TRBV28 to TRBJ1-6; 9 bases align to TRBD1. CDR1 is MDHEN, CDR2 SYDVKM, per germline. The CDR3 is 13 residues long. Trimming took 5 bases from V and 10 from J; bases not matched to a gene: 3. In nucleotides, the CDR3 is TGTGCCAGCAGTACAGGGGGCAGATCACCCCTCCACTTT. Translation: CASSTGGRSPLHF.

This sequence joins TRBV29-1 and TRBJ1-1, with 8 nucleotides matching TRBD1. The CDR3 is 17 amino acids. Trimming cost V 6 bases and J 2 bases; bases outside gene matches: 17. Germline-derived CDR1 and CDR2 are SQVTM and ANQGSEA. The CDR3 sequence is CSVKKVGTGGANTEAFF. CDR3 nucleotide sequence: TGCAGCGTAAAAAAGGTTGGCACAGGGGGGGCCAACACTGAAGCTTTCTTT.

This clone turned up a few times. The chain employs TRBV6-6 and TRBJ2-7; 10 bases are shared with TRBD1. Germline V gene sequence: CDR1 MNHNY, CDR2 SVGAGI (reference sequence). This CDR3 has 14 amino acids. The V gene end was trimmed by 6 bases and the J gene end by 5 bases; junction bases not matched to a gene: 7. The DNA for the CDR3 is TGTGCCAGCAGCCCGGGACAGGGGATCCACGAGCAGTACGTC. Encoded protein: CASSPGQGIHEQYV.

Of note for this clone: One junction end disagrees with the germline gene, perhaps due to a read error. This chain joins TRBV9 and TRBJ2-2, with D possibly matching TRBD1 (6 bases). Germline CDR1 SGDLS, CDR2 YYNGEE. The CDR3 runs to 15 residues. This CDR3 is CASTVNRVPTGELFF. The CDR3 region has the DNA TGTGCCAGCACCGTAAACAGGGTACCCACCGGGGAGCTGTTTTTT. The variable domain in full, with the rest retrieved from reference TRBV9 and TRBJ2-2, is DSGVTQTPKHLITATGQRVTLRCSPRSGDLSVYWYQQSLDQGLQFLIQYYNGEERAKGNILERFSAQQFPDLHSELNLSSLELGDSALYFCASTVNRVPTGELFFGEGSRLTVL.

The genes are TRBV27 and TRBJ2-1, with a tentative D call TRBD2 (5 bases). This CDR3 comprises 16 residues. CDR1 and CDR2 (germline): MNHEY, SMNVEV (reference sequence). V lost 4 bases to trimming and J lost 6 bases, with 19 bases between them. CDR3 sequence: CASSSYPFIRGNEQFF. The CDR3 DNA reads TGTGCCAGCAGTTCATACCCGTTTATCCGGGGCAATGAGCAGTTCTTC.

The V gene is TRBV5-1, the J gene TRBJ1-5, with D possibly being TRBD1 (5 bases). V lost 3 bases to trimming and J lost 3 bases, with 10 bases between them. In germline, CDR1 is SGHRS, CDR2 YFSETQ. The CDR3 is 14 amino acids. The CDR3 coding sequence is TGCGCCAGCAGCTCGGGACTCATCAATCAGCCCCAGCATTTT. As protein: CASSSGLINQPQHF.

This CDR3 is CASSEWGGHRANVLTF. CDR3 DNA sequence: TGTGCCAGCAGTGAATGGGGAGGACACAGGGCCAACGTCCTGACTTTC. The V call is TRBV6-1, the J call TRBJ2-6, with D possibly matching TRBD2 (6 bases). There are 16 residues in the CDR3. Trimming removed 2 bases from V and 5 bases from J, with 13 bases in between. Germline loops: CDR1 MNHNS, CDR2 SASEGT.

J is TRBJ2-1 and V is TRBV6-1; 12 nucleotides match TRBD2. The V gene end was trimmed by 2 bases and the J gene end by 12 bases; junction bases not matched to a gene: 11. Germline values: CDR1 MNHNS, CDR2 SASEGT. The CDR3 sequence is 16 residues long. CDR3 DNA: TGTGCCAGCAGTGAACAACTAGCGGGGGGTCCCAGGGGGCAGTTCTTC. Residues: CASSEQLAGGPRGQFF.

The rearrangement uses TRBV3-1 (or the pseudogene TRBV3-2) and TRBJ2-7, with 13 bases fitting TRBD2. CDR3 length: 16 amino acids. CDR1 is LGHDT, CDR2 YNNKEL, per germline (reference sequence). V trimming: 4 bases; J trimming: 4 bases; junction bases outside the gene matches: 7. The CDR3 DNA follows: TGTGCCAGCAGCCCTCCCGGACTAGCGGGAGTTTACGAGCAGTACTTC. It specifies CASSPPGLAGVYEQYF.

This chain uses TRBV19 with TRBJ1-6; D may be TRBD1 (5 bases). CDR1 LNHDA and CDR2 SQIVND come from the germline V gene (reference sequence). The germline V and J ends were trimmed by 6 bases and 4 bases, with 13 bases remaining between them. This CDR3 is built from 15 residues. In DNA, the CDR3 is TGTGCCAGTAGCCCTCGGACAACTTATAATTCACCCCTCCACTTT. This codes for CASSPRTTYNSPLHF.

The rearrangement links TRBV30 to TRBJ1-3; 10 bases agree with TRBD1. CDR1 is GTSNPN, CDR2 SVGIG, per germline (reference sequence). V was pared by 3 bases and J by 1 base, with 0 bases of the junction left unmatched. This CDR3 region has 14 residues. The CDR3, as DNA: TGTGCCTGGAGGGGACAGGGGTCTGGAAACACCATATATTTT. Translation gives CAWRGQGSGNTIYF.

The V gene is TRBV18, the J gene TRBJ2-2; possibly TRBD1 for D (5 bases). This CDR3 has 16 residues. Per germline, CDR1 KGHSH and CDR2 LQKENI. V was pared by 3 bases and J by 0 bases, with 11 bases between. As DNA, the CDR3 is TGTGCCAGCTCACCTGGTACAGGTCCGAACACCGGGGAGCTGTTTTTT. Residues: CASSPGTGPNTGELFF.

The chain links TRBV5-8 to TRBJ2-5; the match to TRBD1 covers 9 bases. This CDR3 has 17 residues. V shed 2 bases, J shed 2 bases, and the junction held 10 bases outside the gene matches. Germline values: CDR1 SGHTS, CDR2 YDEGEE. This CDR3 is CASSFLGQGMVQETQYF. In DNA form, the CDR3 reads TGTGCCAGCAGCTTCCTGGGACAGGGTATGGTTCAAGAGACCCAGTACTTC.

This clone was detected only a few times. The gene calls are TRBV28 and TRBJ1-4; TRBD1 matches at 9 bases. The CDR3 loop spans 13 amino acids. V was clipped by 6 bases and J by 7 bases; unmatched bases: 3. Per germline, CDR1 MDHEN and CDR2 SYDVKM. Here the CDR3 DNA reads TGTGCCAGCAGCCGGACAGGGGTTGAAAAACTGTTTTTT. This encodes CASSRTGVEKLFF.

The V gene is TRBV27, the J gene TRBJ2-1; possibly TRBD1 for D (5 bases). The CDR3 is 16 amino acids. The V and J ends lost 3 bases and 0 bases respectively, with 12 bases between them. Germline values: CDR1 MNHEY, CDR2 SMNVEV (reference sequence). CDR3 nucleotide sequence: TGTGCCAGCAGTTTTAGGGGTGGAAGCTCCTACAATGAGCAGTTCTTC. This encodes CASSFRGGSSYNEQFF.

The CDR3: CASGVGGTEAFF. Written as DNA, the CDR3 is TGTGCCAGCGGGGTTGGGGGGACTGAAGCTTTCTTT. The chain has TRBV12-3 or TRBV12-4 and TRBJ1-1; perhaps TRBD1 as D (5 bases). The CDR3 is 12 residues long. Between the trimmed V and J ends, which lost 8 bases and 5 bases, there was a span of 12 bases.

The chain employs TRBV24-1 and TRBJ2-1, with 7 bases aligning to TRBD1. The V and J ends lost 0 bases and 7 bases, in that order; junction bases with no gene match: 11. Germline lookup yields CDR1 KGHDR and CDR2 SFDVKD. The CDR3 runs 17 residues. CDR3: CATSDLQEGGQHNEQFF. DNA for the CDR3: TGTGCCACCAGTGATTTGCAAGAAGGGGGACAGCATAATGAGCAGTTCTTC.

The chain employs TRBV6-5 and TRBJ1-5; D remains ambiguous. Trimming cost V 0 bases and J 7 bases, with 13 bases left between them. Germline-derived CDR1 and CDR2 are MNHEY and SVGAGI. This CDR3 spans 15 amino acids. The CDR3 region has the DNA TGTGCCAGCAGTTACTCGTCTAAGCAACGACAGCCCCAGCATTTT. Its protein is CASSYSSKQRQPQHF.

The chain employs TRBV2 and TRBJ1-2; the match to TRBD1 covers 9 bases. The CDR3 covers 18 residues. Germline CDR1 SNHLY, CDR2 FYNNEI. The V gene end was trimmed by 5 bases and the J gene end by 0 bases; junction bases not matched to a gene: 13. The CDR3 reads CASSHLLEGTGSNYGYTF. The CDR3 region has the DNA TGTGCCAGCAGTCACCTACTCGAAGGGACAGGGTCTAACTATGGCTACACCTTC.

The count of this clone is one. The chain is built from TRBV28 and TRBJ1-1, with D possibly TRBD1 on 6 matching bases. The CDR3 is made up of 15 amino acids. V was shortened by 3 bases and J by 8 bases, with 19 bases between the two germline ends. The germline V gene has CDR1 MDHEN and CDR2 SYDVKM. CDR3 in amino acids: CASSLEVPGTREAFF. As DNA, the CDR3 is TGTGCCAGCAGTTTGGAAGTCCCCGGGACACGAGAAGCTTTCTTT.

The chain has TRBV5-1 and TRBJ1-2; D call uncertain. CDR1 SGHRS and CDR2 YFSETQ come from the germline V gene. With 0 bases removed from V and 7 bases from J, the gap between germline ends came to 13 bases. The CDR3 is made up of 14 amino acids. The chain's CDR3 is CASSLGRERSGYTF. The DNA for the CDR3 is TGCGCCAGCAGCTTGGGGAGGGAGCGGTCTGGCTACACCTTC.